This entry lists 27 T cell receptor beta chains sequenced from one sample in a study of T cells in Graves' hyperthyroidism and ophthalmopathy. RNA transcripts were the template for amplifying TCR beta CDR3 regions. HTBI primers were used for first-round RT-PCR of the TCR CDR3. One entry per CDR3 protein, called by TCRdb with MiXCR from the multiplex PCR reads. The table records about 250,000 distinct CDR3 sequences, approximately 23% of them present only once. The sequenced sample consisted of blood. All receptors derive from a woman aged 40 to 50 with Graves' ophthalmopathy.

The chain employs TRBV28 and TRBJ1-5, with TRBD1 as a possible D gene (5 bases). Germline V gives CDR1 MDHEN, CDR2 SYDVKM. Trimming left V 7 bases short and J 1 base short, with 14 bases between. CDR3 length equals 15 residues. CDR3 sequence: CASTSGTGSNQPQHF. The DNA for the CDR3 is TGTGCCAGCACCTCCGGGACTGGGAGCAATCAGCCCCAGCATTTT.

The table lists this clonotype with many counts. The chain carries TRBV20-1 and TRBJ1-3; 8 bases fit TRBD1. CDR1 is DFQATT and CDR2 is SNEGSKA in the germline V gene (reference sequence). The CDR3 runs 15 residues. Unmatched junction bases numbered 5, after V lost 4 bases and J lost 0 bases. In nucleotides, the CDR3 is TGCAGTGCTAAGACAGGGGCCTCCTCTGGAAACACCATATATTTT. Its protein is CSAKTGASSGNTIYF.

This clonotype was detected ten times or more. This CDR3 is CASSITGGNQPQHF. DNA for the CDR3: TGTGCCAGCAGCATTACAGGTGGCAATCAGCCCCAGCATTTT. This chain connects TRBV7-2 to TRBJ1-5, with TRBD1 as a possible D gene (5 bases). The germline gives CDR1 SGHTA, CDR2 FQGNSA. Trimming took off 5 bases at V and 2 bases at J, with 10 bases between the two ends. The CDR3 runs 14 residues.

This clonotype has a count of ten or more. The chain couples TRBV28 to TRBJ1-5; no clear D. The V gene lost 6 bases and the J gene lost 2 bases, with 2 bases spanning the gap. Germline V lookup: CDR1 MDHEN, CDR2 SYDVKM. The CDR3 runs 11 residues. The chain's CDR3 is CASSGNQPQHF. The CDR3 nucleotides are TGTGCCAGCAGCGGCAATCAGCCCCAGCATTTT.

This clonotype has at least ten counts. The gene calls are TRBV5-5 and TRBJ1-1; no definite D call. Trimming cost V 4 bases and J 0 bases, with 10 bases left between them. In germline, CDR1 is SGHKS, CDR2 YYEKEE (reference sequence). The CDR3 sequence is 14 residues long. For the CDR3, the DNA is TGTGCCAGCAGCCTGACATGGATGAACACTGAAGCTTTCTTT. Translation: CASSLTWMNTEAFF.

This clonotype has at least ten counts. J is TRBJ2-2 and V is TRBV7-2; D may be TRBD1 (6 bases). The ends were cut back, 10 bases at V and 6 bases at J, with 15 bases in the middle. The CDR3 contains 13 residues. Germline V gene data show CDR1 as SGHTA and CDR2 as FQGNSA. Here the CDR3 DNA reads TGTGCCAACAGAGCGACAGGATCCGGGGAGCTGTTTTTT. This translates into CANRATGSGELFF.

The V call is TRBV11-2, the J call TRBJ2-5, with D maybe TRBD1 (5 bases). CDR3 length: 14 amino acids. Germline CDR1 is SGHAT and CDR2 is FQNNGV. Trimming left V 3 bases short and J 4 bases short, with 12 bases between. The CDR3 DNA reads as TGTGCCAGCAGCTTGAACAGGTGGTTAGAGACCCAGTACTTC. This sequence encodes CASSLNRWLETQYF.

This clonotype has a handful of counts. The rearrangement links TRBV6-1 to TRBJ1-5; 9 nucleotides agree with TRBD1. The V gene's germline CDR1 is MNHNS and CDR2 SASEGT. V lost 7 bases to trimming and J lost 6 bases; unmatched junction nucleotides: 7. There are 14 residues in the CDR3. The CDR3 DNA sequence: TGTGCCAGCACCCGGGACAGGGAACGTCAGCCCCAGCATTTT. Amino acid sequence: CASTRDRERQPQHF.

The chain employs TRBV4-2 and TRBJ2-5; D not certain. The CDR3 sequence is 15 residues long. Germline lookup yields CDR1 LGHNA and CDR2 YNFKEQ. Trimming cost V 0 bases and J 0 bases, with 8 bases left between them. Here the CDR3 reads CASSQDPRYQETQYF. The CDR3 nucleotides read TGTGCCAGCAGCCAAGATCCTAGGTACCAAGAGACCCAGTACTTC.

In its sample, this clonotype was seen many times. As DNA, the CDR3 is TGTGCCAGCAGCTCGATACTAGCCGAGACCCAGTACTTC. As protein: CASSSILAETQYF. This chain connects TRBV7-2 to TRBJ2-5; possible D gene TRBD2, 6 bases. Trimming took 4 bases from V and 5 from J, leaving 11 bases between them. Germline loops: CDR1 SGHTA, CDR2 FQGNSA. The CDR3 extends over 13 amino acids.

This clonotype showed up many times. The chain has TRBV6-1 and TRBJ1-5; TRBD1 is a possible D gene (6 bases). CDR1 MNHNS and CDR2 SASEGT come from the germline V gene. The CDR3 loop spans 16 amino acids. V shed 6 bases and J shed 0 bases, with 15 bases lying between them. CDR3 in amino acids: CASSRDKYNSNQPQHF. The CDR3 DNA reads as TGTGCCAGCAGCCGGGACAAATATAATAGCAATCAGCCCCAGCATTTT.

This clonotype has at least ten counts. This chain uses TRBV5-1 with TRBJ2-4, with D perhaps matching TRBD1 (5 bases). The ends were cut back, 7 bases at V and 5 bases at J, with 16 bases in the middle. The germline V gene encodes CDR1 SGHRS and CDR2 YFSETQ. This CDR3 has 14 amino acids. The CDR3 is CASRDLTGENIQYF. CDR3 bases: TGCGCCAGCCGCGACCTAACAGGAGAAAACATTCAGTACTTC.

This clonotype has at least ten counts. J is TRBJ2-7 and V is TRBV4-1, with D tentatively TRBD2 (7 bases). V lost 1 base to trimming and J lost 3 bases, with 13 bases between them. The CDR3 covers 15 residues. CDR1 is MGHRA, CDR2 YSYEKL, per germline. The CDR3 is CASSQGEGGVYEQYF. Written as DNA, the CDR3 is TGCGCCAGCAGCCAAGGGGAAGGGGGGGTCTACGAGCAGTACTTC.

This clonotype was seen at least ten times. The DNA of the CDR3 is TGTGCCAGCAGTTACTCGGGCGGGAGGACTGAAGCTTTCTTT. Amino acids: CASSYSGGRTEAFF. The chain is built from TRBV6-5 and TRBJ1-1, with D unresolved. Germline V gives CDR1 MNHEY, CDR2 SVGAGI. The ends were cut back, 0 bases at V and 5 bases at J, with 10 bases in the middle. CDR3 length: 14 residues.

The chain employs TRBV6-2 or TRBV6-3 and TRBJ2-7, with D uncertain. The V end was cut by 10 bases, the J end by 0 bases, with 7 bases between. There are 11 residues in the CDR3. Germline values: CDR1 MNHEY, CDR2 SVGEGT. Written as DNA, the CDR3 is TGTGCCACCTCGAACTCCTACGAGCAGTACTTC. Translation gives CATSNSYEQYF.

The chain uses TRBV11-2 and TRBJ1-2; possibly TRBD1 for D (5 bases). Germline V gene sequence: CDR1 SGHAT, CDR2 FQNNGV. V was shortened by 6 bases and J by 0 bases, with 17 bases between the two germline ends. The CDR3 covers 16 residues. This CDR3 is CASREPNRGTNYGYTF. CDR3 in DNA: TGTGCCAGCAGAGAACCAAATCGGGGGACTAACTATGGCTACACCTTC. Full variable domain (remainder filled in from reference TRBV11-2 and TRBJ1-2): EAGVAQSPRYKIIEKRQSVAFWCNPISGHATLYWYQQILGQGPKLLIQFQNNGVVDDSQLPKDRFSAERLKGVDSTLKIQPAKLEDSAVYLCASREPNRGTNYGYTFGSGTRLTVV.

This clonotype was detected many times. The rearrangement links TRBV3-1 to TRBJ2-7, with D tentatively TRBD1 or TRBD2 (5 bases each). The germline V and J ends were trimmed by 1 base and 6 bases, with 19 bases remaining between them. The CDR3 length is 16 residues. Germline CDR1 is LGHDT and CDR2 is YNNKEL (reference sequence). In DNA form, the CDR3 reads TGTGCCAGCAGCCAAGGTACCGGGACCGTTATCCGCGAGCAGTACTTC. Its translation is CASSQGTGTVIREQYF.

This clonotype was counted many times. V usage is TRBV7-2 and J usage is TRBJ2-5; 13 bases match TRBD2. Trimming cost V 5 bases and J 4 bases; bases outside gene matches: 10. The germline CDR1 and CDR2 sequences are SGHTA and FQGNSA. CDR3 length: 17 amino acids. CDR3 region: CASSPQGLAGVRETQYF. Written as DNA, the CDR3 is TGTGCCAGCAGCCCACAAGGACTAGCGGGAGTTAGAGAGACCCAGTACTTC.

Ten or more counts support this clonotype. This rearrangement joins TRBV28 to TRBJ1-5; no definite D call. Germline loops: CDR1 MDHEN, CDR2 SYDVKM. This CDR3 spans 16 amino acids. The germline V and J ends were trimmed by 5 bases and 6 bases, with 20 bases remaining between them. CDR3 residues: CASSVTGAGNGQPQHF. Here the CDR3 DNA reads TGTGCCAGCAGTGTGACCGGTGCGGGGAACGGTCAGCCCCAGCATTTT.

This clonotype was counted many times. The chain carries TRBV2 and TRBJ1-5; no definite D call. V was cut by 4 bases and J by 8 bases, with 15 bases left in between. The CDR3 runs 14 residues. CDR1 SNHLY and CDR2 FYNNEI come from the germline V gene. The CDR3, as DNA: TGTGCCAGCAGTGTTACGGTACCTGGGGAGCCCCAGCATTTT. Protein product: CASSVTVPGEPQHF.

In DNA, the CDR3 is TGCGCCAGCAGCTCCGGACTAGGTAGGGTGGAGCAGTACTTC. Its translation: CASSSGLGRVEQYF. The chain links TRBV5-1 to TRBJ2-7; 7 nucleotides agree with TRBD2. Germline V gene data show CDR1 as SGHRS and CDR2 as YFSETQ. The CDR3 is made up of 14 amino acids. Trimming took 3 bases from V and 7 from J; bases not matched to a gene: 10.

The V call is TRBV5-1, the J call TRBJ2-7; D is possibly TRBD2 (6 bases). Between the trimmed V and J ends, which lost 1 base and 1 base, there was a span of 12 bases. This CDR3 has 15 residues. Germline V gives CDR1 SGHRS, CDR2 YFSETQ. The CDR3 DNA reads TGCGCCAGCAGCTTGTCGGGACTCCCTTCCTACGAGCAGTACTTC. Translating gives CASSLSGLPSYEQYF.

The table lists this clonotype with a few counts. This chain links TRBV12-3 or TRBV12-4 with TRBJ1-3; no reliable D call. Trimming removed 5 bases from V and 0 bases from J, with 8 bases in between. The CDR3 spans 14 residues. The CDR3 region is CASSLDNSGNTIYF. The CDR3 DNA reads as TGTGCCAGCAGTCTAGACAACTCTGGAAACACCATATATTTT.

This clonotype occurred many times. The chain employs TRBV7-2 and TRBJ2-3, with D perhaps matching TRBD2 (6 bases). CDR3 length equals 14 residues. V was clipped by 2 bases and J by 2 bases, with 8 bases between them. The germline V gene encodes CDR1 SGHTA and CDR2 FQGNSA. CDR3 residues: CASSLRTITDTQYF. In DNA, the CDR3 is TGTGCCAGCAGCTTAAGGACTATCACAGATACGCAGTATTTT.

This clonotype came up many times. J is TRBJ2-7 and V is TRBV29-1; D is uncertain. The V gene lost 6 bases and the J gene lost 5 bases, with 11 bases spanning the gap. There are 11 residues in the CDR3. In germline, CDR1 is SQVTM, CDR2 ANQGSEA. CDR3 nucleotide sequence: TGCAGCGTAAGGATGGGGAACGAGCAGTACTTC. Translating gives CSVRMGNEQYF.

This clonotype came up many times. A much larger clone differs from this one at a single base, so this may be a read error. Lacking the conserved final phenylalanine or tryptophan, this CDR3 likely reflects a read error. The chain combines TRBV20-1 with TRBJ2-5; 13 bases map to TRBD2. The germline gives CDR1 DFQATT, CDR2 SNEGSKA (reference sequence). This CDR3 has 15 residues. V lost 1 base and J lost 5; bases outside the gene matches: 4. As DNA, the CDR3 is TGCAGTGCTAGAGTACTAGCGGGAGGGAGGGAGACCCAGTACCTC. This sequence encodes CSARVLAGGRETQYL.

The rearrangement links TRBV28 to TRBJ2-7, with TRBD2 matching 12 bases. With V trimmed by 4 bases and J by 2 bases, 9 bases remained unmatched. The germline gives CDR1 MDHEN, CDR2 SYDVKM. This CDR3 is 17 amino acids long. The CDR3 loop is CASSSWTSGNRAYEQYF. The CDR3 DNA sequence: TGTGCCAGCAGTTCCTGGACTAGCGGGAACCGCGCCTACGAGCAGTACTTC.